The 31 T cell receptor beta chains presented below share a single source sample, sequenced in a study of molecular identifiers for immune sequencing clone quantification. TCRdb used MiXCR to reprocess the PCR reads, holding one entry per CDR3 protein. Here the sample spans about 630,000 distinct CDR3 sequences, around 25% being singletons. The sequencing sample was made of naive CD8+ T cells from blood, with Jurkat cell RNA spiked in. As to subset: FACS-sorted CD8+CD4-CCR7+CD45RA+ naive T cells. These receptors were obtained from a human donor in good health. Some libraries in this study had Jurkat cell RNA spiked in.

Regarding this clonotype: A much larger clone differs from this one at a single base, so this may be a read error. The chain couples TRBV7-3 to TRBJ1-5; D is uncertain. Germline CDR1 and CDR2: SGHTA and FQGTGA. The CDR3 consists of 14 residues. V was clipped by 1 base and J by 9 bases, with 13 bases between them. In nucleotides, the CDR3 is TGTGCCAGCAGCTTAAGATACACTCACGGGCCCCAGCATTTT. Translation: CASSLRYTHGPQHF.

This clonotype showed up many times. V and J are TRBV2 and TRBJ2-3; perhaps TRBD2 as D (5 bases). CDR1 SNHLY and CDR2 FYNNEI come from the germline V gene. The CDR3 totals 16 residues. V shed 6 bases and J shed 3 bases, with 19 bases lying between them. The CDR3, as DNA: TGTGCCAGCAGGACACCCTTGGAGCGGCGGACAGATACGCAGTATTTT. Translating it yields CASRTPLERRTDTQYF.

In regard to this clonotype: A much larger clone lies a single base off, so this may be a read error. V is TRBV20-1 and J is TRBJ2-7; 9 positions agree with TRBD1. The length of the CDR3 is 15 residues. CDR1 is DFQATT and CDR2 is SNEGSKA in the germline V gene (reference sequence). In DNA, the CDR3 is TGCAGTGCTAGAAAAGGAACACAGGGGGCCTACGGGCAGTACTTC. This gives the protein CSARKGTQGAYGQYF.

The chain joins TRBV19 to TRBJ1-6; D is unclear. CDR1 is LNHDA, CDR2 SQIVND, per germline (reference sequence). The CDR3 runs 13 residues. V lost 0 bases, J lost 10 bases, and 7 bases lay in between. Written as DNA, the CDR3 is TGTGCCAGTAGTATAGAGGTGGAGTCACCCCTCCACTTT. This encodes CASSIEVESPLHF.

This clonotype came up many times. The rearrangement uses TRBV6-5 and TRBJ2-7; D is possibly TRBD1 or TRBD2 (5 bases each). The germline CDR1 and CDR2 sequences are MNHEY and SVGAGI. The ends were cut back, 11 bases at V and 3 bases at J, with 17 bases in the middle. This CDR3 spans 13 amino acids. For the CDR3, the DNA is TGTGCCGCCGGTGGGACGGAAGTCTACGAGCAGTACTTC. Translated, it gives CAAGGTEVYEQYF.

A remark on this clonotype: This may arise from a read error, as a much more abundant clone is one base away. V and J are TRBV20-1 and TRBJ1-5; 10 nucleotides agree with TRBD1. Trimming cost V 3 bases and J 3 bases; bases outside gene matches: 2. The CDR3 sequence is 14 residues long. Germline V gene sequence: CDR1 DFQATT, CDR2 SNEGSKA (reference sequence). The CDR3 region is CSARGQGPNQPQHF. The CDR3 DNA follows: TGCAGTGCTAGGGGACAGGGGCCCAATCAGCCCCAGCATTTT.

CDR3 nucleotide sequence: TGCAGCGTTGCGCTCCTGGGGGTGGGACAAGAGACCCAGTACTTC. As protein: CSVALLGVGQETQYF. This chain joins TRBV29-1 and TRBJ2-5; D tentatively fits TRBD1 or TRBD2 (5 bases each). The CDR3 totals 15 residues. With 4 bases removed from V and 2 bases from J, the gap between germline ends came to 17 bases. Germline CDR1 reads SQVTM; CDR2 reads ANQGSEA.

This clonotype was recorded a few times. This rearrangement joins TRBV25-1 to TRBJ2-7, with D perhaps TRBD1 (6 bases). Trimming took off 1 base at V and 6 bases at J, with 13 bases between the two ends. The CDR3 covers 14 residues. CDR1 MGHDK and CDR2 SYGVNS come from the germline V gene. The CDR3 coding sequence is TGTGCCAGCAGTGAATTGGGACAACCATCCGAGCAGTACTTC. Its protein is CASSELGQPSEQYF.

About this clonotype itself: This may be a read error: a much more frequent sequence differs by one nucleotide. This rearrangement joins TRBV29-1 to TRBJ1-2; D not resolved. The CDR3 loop spans 11 amino acids. From germline, CDR1 is SQVTM and CDR2 ANQGSEA. Trimming pared 2 bases from V and 4 bases from J, leaving 5 bases between. The CDR3: CSVEQPYGYTF. Written as DNA, the CDR3 is TGCAGCGTTGAACAGCCCTATGGCTACACCTTC.

Points on this clonotype: One junction end disagrees with the germline gene, perhaps due to a read error. V is TRBV7-9 and J is TRBJ2-2; TRBD2 matches at 7 bases. The length of the CDR3 is 16 residues. CDR1 SEHNR and CDR2 FQNEAQ come from the germline V gene (reference sequence). CDR3 residues: CASSSPLWGGTGALFF. Here the CDR3 DNA reads TGTGCCAGCAGCTCCCCCCTCTGGGGGGGGACCGGGGCGCTGTTTTTT.

This CDR3 is CASKYRGTNSPLHF. CDR3 coding DNA: TGTGCCAGCAAGTACAGGGGGACTAATTCACCCCTCCACTTT. The genes are TRBV27 and TRBJ1-6; 8 nucleotides line up with TRBD1. After removal of 7 bases from V and 6 bases from J, the junction contained 5 bases not matched to a gene. Looked up from germline, CDR1 is MNHEY and CDR2 is SMNVEV (reference sequence). The CDR3 is made up of 14 amino acids.

The rearrangement links TRBV24-1 to TRBJ1-1, with D unresolved. This CDR3 has 13 residues. Per the germline V gene, CDR1 is KGHDR and CDR2 is SFDVKD. V was trimmed by 3 bases and J by 0 bases, leaving 4 bases between them. As DNA, the CDR3 is TGTGCCACCAGTGATGCCCTGAACACTGAAGCTTTCTTT. Its protein product is CATSDALNTEAFF.

The chain employs TRBV13 and TRBJ2-1; 13 bases are shared with TRBD2. The CDR3 sequence is 20 residues long. V shed 4 bases and J 2 bases; nucleotides not matched to a gene: 14. Per germline, CDR1 PRHDT and CDR2 FYEKMQ (reference sequence). CDR3 nucleotide sequence: TGTGCCAGCAGCTCGACAGGGACTAGCGGGGCCACACGCCCCTACAATGAGCAGTTCTTC. This sequence encodes CASSSTGTSGATRPYNEQFF.

For this clonotype: A clone one base away is much larger, so this may be a read error. The V and J genes are TRBV20-1 and TRBJ2-3; tentatively, D is TRBD2 (5 bases). CDR3 size: 14 residues. The germline V and J ends were trimmed by 4 bases and 1 base, with 12 bases remaining between them. Germline V CDR1 and CDR2: DFQATT, SNEGSKA (reference sequence). The CDR3: CSANWPAGTDTQYF. In DNA, the CDR3 is TGCAGTGCTAACTGGCCAGCGGGCACAGATACGCAGTATTTT.

For the CDR3, the DNA is TGTGCCAGCAGTTCGGGGGAGAGGCAGGCGACTGATGGCTACACCTTC. Amino acid sequence: CASSSGERQATDGYTF. This chain joins TRBV6-2 or TRBV6-3 and TRBJ1-2, with D maybe TRBD1 (5 bases). The V gene lost 4 bases and the J gene lost 6 bases, with 21 bases spanning the gap. Per the germline V gene, CDR1 is MNHEY and CDR2 is SVGEGT. CDR3 length: 16 amino acids.

The chain is built from TRBV5-1 and TRBJ1-5, with TRBD1 matching 8 bases. Germline V CDR1 and CDR2: SGHRS, YFSETQ. The CDR3 sequence is 15 residues long. With V trimmed by 4 bases and J by 8 bases, 11 bases remained unmatched. This CDR3 reads CASSPMDREGEPQHF. CDR3 in DNA: TGCGCCAGCAGCCCCATGGACAGGGAGGGGGAGCCCCAGCATTTT.

There are a few counts of this clonotype. The V gene is TRBV28, the J gene TRBJ1-2; 7 nucleotides align to TRBD1. Germline CDR1 reads MDHEN; CDR2 reads SYDVKM. This CDR3 has 16 residues. Trimming cost V 4 bases and J 4 bases; bases outside gene matches: 12. The chain's CDR3 is CASSSRIQGMSYGYTF. CDR3 coding DNA: TGTGCCAGCAGTTCCCGAATACAGGGGATGAGCTATGGCTACACCTTC.

This clonotype has a handful of counts. This chain links TRBV4-3 with TRBJ2-1, with 8 bases lining up with TRBD1. V shed 1 base and J 6 bases; nucleotides not matched to a gene: 5. The CDR3 runs 15 residues. CDR1 and CDR2 from the germline V gene are LGHNA and YSLEER. In nucleotides, the CDR3 is TGCGCCAGCAGCCAAGGGCAGGGGGCGGGCAATGAGCAGTTCTTC. Amino acid sequence: CASSQGQGAGNEQFF.

This clonotype has a count of ten or more. The V call is TRBV6-5, the J call TRBJ1-1, with D unclear. Germline V gives CDR1 MNHEY, CDR2 SVGAGI. V was cut by 0 bases and J by 11 bases, with 13 bases left in between. CDR3 length equals 13 residues. CDR3 DNA sequence: TGTGCCAGCAGTTACTCTAGTTCACACCTCGCTTTCTTT. It encodes CASSYSSSHLAFF.

A few counts support this clonotype. This sequence joins TRBV9 and TRBJ2-5; perhaps TRBD1 as D (5 bases). Trimming removed 0 bases at V and 6 bases at J, with 12 bases between. Germline V lookup: CDR1 SGDLS, CDR2 YYNGEE. This CDR3 contains 14 residues. CDR3 protein: CASSVGRVGQTQYF. In DNA form, the CDR3 reads TGTGCCAGCAGCGTAGGCAGGGTAGGGCAGACCCAGTACTTC.

Ten or more counts support this clonotype. The chain couples TRBV12-3 or TRBV12-4 to TRBJ2-3; D is perhaps TRBD1 (6 bases). CDR3 length: 14 residues. Deletions cut 8 bases from V and 2 bases from J, with 14 bases between. The CDR3 reads CASDRAGATDTQYF. The DNA of the CDR3 is TGTGCCAGCGATCGGGCAGGGGCCACAGATACGCAGTATTTT.

There are a few counts of this clonotype. The chain links TRBV4-1 to TRBJ2-5; no clear D. The CDR3 runs to 19 residues. Germline assignment: CDR1 MGHRA and CDR2 YSYEKL. V lost 1 base, J lost 4 bases, and 25 bases lay in between. This CDR3 reads CASSQALSARSALSETQYF. In nucleotides, the CDR3 is TGCGCCAGCAGCCAAGCTCTCTCGGCCCGGAGTGCTTTATCAGAGACCCAGTACTTC.

The V and J genes are TRBV6-2 or TRBV6-3 and TRBJ1-6, with a weak D call TRBD1 (5 bases). With 6 bases removed from V and 7 bases from J, the gap between germline ends came to 16 bases. Germline CDR1 is MNHEY and CDR2 is SVGEGT. This CDR3 comprises 15 residues. The CDR3 reads CASSPTAGLNSPLHF. DNA for the CDR3: TGTGCCAGCAGCCCTACGGCAGGGCTGAATTCACCCCTCCACTTT.

This clonotype occurred a few times. The chain recombines TRBV4-1 with TRBJ2-1, with D tentatively TRBD1 or TRBD2 (6 bases each). This CDR3 comprises 15 residues. In germline, CDR1 is MGHRA, CDR2 YSYEKL. V was pared by 4 bases and J by 1 base, with 11 bases between. The CDR3, as DNA: TGCGCCAGCAGCCTTACGGGGGCTTCCTACAATGAGCAGTTCTTC. It encodes CASSLTGASYNEQFF.

The sample holds many counts of this clonotype. The chain has TRBV12-3 or TRBV12-4 and TRBJ2-6; no clear D. V was clipped by 5 bases and J by 2 bases, with 13 bases between them. The CDR3 loop spans 16 amino acids. CDR3: CASSLEKTPGANVLTF. The CDR3 DNA reads as TGTGCCAGCAGTCTTGAAAAAACACCTGGGGCCAACGTCCTGACTTTC.

About this clonotype itself: A much larger clone lies a single base off, so this may be a read error. The chain has TRBV28 and TRBJ1-5, with D maybe TRBD1 (6 bases). The germline V gene encodes CDR1 MDHEN and CDR2 SYDVKM. The CDR3 has 15 residues. The CDR3 sequence is CTSRGRDAPNQPQHF. The CDR3 DNA reads as TGTACCAGCAGGGGCCGGGACGCCCCGAATCAGCCCCAGCATTTT.

There are many counts of this clonotype. This chain links TRBV13 with TRBJ1-4; D gene unclear. The CDR3 is made up of 12 amino acids. CDR1 is PRHDT and CDR2 is FYEKMQ in the germline V gene (reference sequence). The V and J ends lost 1 base and 3 bases respectively, with 0 bases between them. This CDR3 reads CASSLANEKLFF. DNA of the CDR3: TGTGCCAGCAGCTTAGCTAATGAAAAACTGTTTTTT.

This clonotype was detected ten times or more. The J gene is TRBJ1-3, the V gene TRBV28, with D uncertain. The CDR3 length is 20 residues. V dropped 6 bases and J dropped 2 bases, with 29 bases sitting between them. Germline values: CDR1 MDHEN, CDR2 SYDVKM. The CDR3 bases are TGTGCCAGCAGCATTAATGAGGGCTATGTCGTGGGTAATACTGGAAACACCATATATTTT. Protein product: CASSINEGYVVGNTGNTIYF.

This rearrangement joins TRBV7-2 to TRBJ2-1; 7 bases fit TRBD1. The CDR3 has 16 residues. With V trimmed by 1 base and J by 1 base, 4 bases remained unmatched. CDR1 is SGHTA, CDR2 FQGNSA, per germline. This chain's CDR3 is CASSLVPGGSYNEQFF. The CDR3 DNA reads TGTGCCAGCAGCTTAGTCCCAGGGGGTTCCTACAATGAGCAGTTCTTC.

This clonotype came up once. V and J are TRBV21-1 and TRBJ2-3; TRBD2 is taken as the D call from the table, unchecked against the DNA. TRBV21-1 counts as a pseudogene. The CDR3 sequence is 20 residues long. CDR3 residues: CASSKEWRLAGRLGPDTQYF. CDR3 nucleotide sequence: TGTGCCAGCAGCAAAGAGTGGAGACTAGCGGGGAGACTTGGCCCAGATACGCAGTATTTT.

As concerns this clonotype: Just one base apart from a much larger clone, this may be a read error. This chain connects TRBV20-1 to TRBJ2-4, with 7 bases fitting TRBD1. Germline lookup yields CDR1 DFQATT and CDR2 SNEGSKA (reference sequence). V shed 1 base and J 3 bases; nucleotides not matched to a gene: 0. This CDR3 is built from 13 residues. Written as DNA, the CDR3 is TGCAGTGCTAGAGGGGACAGCAAAAACATTCAGTACTTC. Its protein product is CSARGDSKNIQYF.